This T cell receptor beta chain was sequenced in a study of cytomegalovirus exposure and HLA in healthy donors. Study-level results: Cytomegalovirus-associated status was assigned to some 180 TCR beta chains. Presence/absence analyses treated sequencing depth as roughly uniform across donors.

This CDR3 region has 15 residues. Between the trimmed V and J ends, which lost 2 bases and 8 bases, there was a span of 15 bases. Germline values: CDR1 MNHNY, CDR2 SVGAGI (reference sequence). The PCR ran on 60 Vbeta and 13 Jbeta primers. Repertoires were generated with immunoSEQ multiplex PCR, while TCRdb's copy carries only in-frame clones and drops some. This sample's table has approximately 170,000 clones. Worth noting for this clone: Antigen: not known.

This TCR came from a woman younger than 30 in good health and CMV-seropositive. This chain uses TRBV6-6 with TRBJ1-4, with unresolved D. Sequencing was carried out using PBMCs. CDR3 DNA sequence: TGTGCCAGCAGTTACGGGGAGCCTCGTCGGGAAAAACTGTTTTTT. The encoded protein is CASSYGEPRREKLFF.